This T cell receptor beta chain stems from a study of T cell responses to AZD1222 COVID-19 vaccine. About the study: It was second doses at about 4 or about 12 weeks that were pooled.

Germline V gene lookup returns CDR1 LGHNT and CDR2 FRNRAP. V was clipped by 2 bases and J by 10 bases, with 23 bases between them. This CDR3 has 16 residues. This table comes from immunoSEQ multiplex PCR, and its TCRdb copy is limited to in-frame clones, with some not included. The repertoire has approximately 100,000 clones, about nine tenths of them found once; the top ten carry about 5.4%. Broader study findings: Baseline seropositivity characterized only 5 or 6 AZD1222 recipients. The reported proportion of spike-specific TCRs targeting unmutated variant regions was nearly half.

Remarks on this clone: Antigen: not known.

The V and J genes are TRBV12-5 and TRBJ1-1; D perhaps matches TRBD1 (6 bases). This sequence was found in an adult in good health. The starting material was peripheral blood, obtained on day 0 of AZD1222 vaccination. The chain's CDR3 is CASGLPNKPGAMAAFF. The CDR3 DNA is TGTGCTAGTGGTTTGCCAAACAAACCAGGGGCCATGGCAGCTTTCTTT.